The 2 T cell receptor delta chains presented below share a single source sample, sequenced in a study of TRDV2 sequences in healthy donors. TCRdb applied CATT to the PCR reads for clone calling. The data show approximately 2,200 delta-chain clones, more than 60% seen once. Sequenced sample: Vd2+ gamma-delta T cells from blood. Receptor source: a human donor in good health.

The chain employs TRDV2 and TRDJ1; 9 nucleotides agree with TRDD3. CDR1 and CDR2 from the germline V gene are GEAIGNYY and EKD. The CDR3 spans 18 residues. Trimming took 4 bases from V and 3 from J; bases not matched to a gene: 17. The CDR3: CACEPLGDRGLGADKLIF. The CDR3 DNA is TGTGCCTGTGAACCCCTGGGGGATCGAGGCCTCGGGGCCGATAAACTCATCTTT.

The chain carries TRDV2 and TRDJ1; the D gene is possibly TRDD3 (6 bases). Trimming cost V 3 bases and J 0 bases, with 16 bases left between them. The CDR3 is made up of 16 amino acids. CDR1 GEAIGNYY and CDR2 EKD come from the germline V gene. This chain's CDR3 is CACDSLGGEYTDKLIF. CDR3 sequence (DNA): TGTGCCTGTGACTCCCTCGGGGGAGAGTACACCGATAAACTCATCTTT.